Following are 14 T cell receptor beta chains from one sample sequenced in a study of PD-L1 blockade in urothelial cancer. Time point meaning: pretreatment peripheral blood. TCRdb's copy holds only in-frame clones and misses some; the assay was immunoSEQ multiplex PCR. The table lists 70,000 to 95,000 clones, 84% of them singletons. Sequences were derived from PBMCs, sampled around atezolizumab (anti-PD-L1) treatment. All receptors come from a man between 60 and 75 years old with urothelial cancer.

This clone was counted a few times. Within the sample, other DNA sequences also encode this same CDR3. V and J are TRBV19 and TRBJ2-1; D is perhaps TRBD2 (6 bases). The CDR3 has 15 amino acids. The V end was cut by 4 bases, the J end by 2 bases, with 12 bases between. Germline lookup yields CDR1 LNHDA and CDR2 SQIVND (reference sequence). The CDR3 protein is CASSKASGAYNEQFF. In DNA form, the CDR3 reads TGTGCCAGTAGTAAGGCCTCGGGGGCCTACAATGAGCAGTTCTTC.

The CDR3 DNA reads as TGTGCCAGCAGTTTGCAGGGGTGGTCCGAGCAGTACTTC. This codes for CASSLQGWSEQYF. The chain joins TRBV27 to TRBJ2-7; possible D gene TRBD1, 6 bases. The CDR3 loop spans 13 amino acids. Germline V gene data show CDR1 as MNHEY and CDR2 as SMNVEV (reference sequence). Trimming cost V 3 bases and J 6 bases, with 12 bases left between them.

The chain recombines TRBV5-1 with TRBJ2-2, with no clear D. CDR3 length: 13 amino acids. Germline V gives CDR1 SGHRS, CDR2 YFSETQ. The V and J ends lost 4 bases and 0 bases respectively, with 4 bases between them. Written as DNA, the CDR3 is TGCGCCAGCAGCACGGCGAACACCGGGGAGCTGTTTTTT. Protein product: CASSTANTGELFF.

This clone was seen once. The V gene is TRBV28, the J gene TRBJ2-3, with 12 bases matching TRBD2. After removal of 5 bases from V and 2 bases from J, the junction contained 11 bases not matched to a gene. Per the germline V gene, CDR1 is MDHEN and CDR2 is SYDVKM. This CDR3 is built from 18 residues. The CDR3, as DNA: TGTGCCAGCAGTACCCCTCGGACTAGCGGGATGCACACAGATACGCAGTATTTT. This translates into CASSTPRTSGMHTDTQYF.

The chain links TRBV20-1 to TRBJ2-1; D not resolved. The CDR3 consists of 11 residues. CDR1 and CDR2 (germline): DFQATT, SNEGSKA (reference sequence). V lost 0 bases and J 14 bases, leaving 11 bases between the germline ends. The CDR3 sequence is CSARDGPPEFF. DNA of the CDR3: TGCAGTGCTAGAGATGGGCCTCCGGAGTTCTTC.

The chain has TRBV10-2 and TRBJ1-1, with D possibly matching TRBD1 (6 bases). The germline V and J ends were trimmed by 8 bases and 4 bases, with 17 bases remaining between them. This CDR3 spans 14 amino acids. CDR1 and CDR2 from the germline V gene are WSHSY and SAAADI. The CDR3 loop is CASYGGARGTEAFF. In DNA, the CDR3 is TGCGCCAGCTATGGGGGGGCTAGGGGCACTGAAGCTTTCTTT.

The chain employs TRBV27 and TRBJ1-1; D is unresolved. Deletions cut 8 bases from V and 5 bases from J, with 9 bases between. The CDR3 runs to 11 residues. The V gene's germline CDR1 is MNHEY and CDR2 SMNVEV (reference sequence). This chain's CDR3 is CASLGSTEAFF. The CDR3 DNA is TGTGCCAGCCTCGGGAGTACTGAAGCTTTCTTT.

The chain couples TRBV28 to TRBJ2-2; 8 positions match TRBD2. V lost 3 bases, J lost 4 bases, and 16 bases stayed unmatched. Germline CDR1 MDHEN, CDR2 SYDVKM. The CDR3 loop spans 19 amino acids. CDR3 sequence reads: CASSLNIGSGSITTGELFF. The CDR3, as DNA: TGTGCCAGCAGTTTGAACATTGGAAGCGGGAGTATCACCACCGGGGAGCTGTTTTTT.

V is TRBV11-2 and J is TRBJ2-3, with a weak D call TRBD1 (6 bases). CDR1 and CDR2 (germline): SGHAT, FQNNGV. This CDR3 region has 15 residues. V was shortened by 5 bases and J by 2 bases, with 14 bases between the two germline ends. Written as DNA, the CDR3 is TGTGCCAGCAGCCCACAGGGTACGGACACAGATACGCAGTATTTT. Residues: CASSPQGTDTDTQYF.

The V gene is TRBV20-1, the J gene TRBJ1-4, with D uncertain. The CDR3 consists of 11 residues. The V gene's germline CDR1 is DFQATT and CDR2 SNEGSKA (reference sequence). Trimming left V 7 bases short and J 8 bases short, with 11 bases between. As DNA, the CDR3 is TGCAGTGTTTTGGGGAGGGAAAAACTGTTTTTT. The encoded protein is CSVLGREKLFF.

The chain couples TRBV4-1 to TRBJ1-5, with 7 bases identical to TRBD1. The CDR3 totals 14 residues. V shed 3 bases and J 7 bases; nucleotides not matched to a gene: 6. CDR1 is MGHRA, CDR2 YSYEKL, per germline. The CDR3 loop reads CASSQVLDRQPQHF. The DNA of the CDR3 is TGCGCCAGCAGCCAGGTATTGGACAGGCAGCCCCAGCATTTT.

The V and J genes are TRBV14 and TRBJ2-5; 7 bases agree with TRBD1. CDR3 size: 14 residues. With 2 bases clipped from V and 3 bases from J, the junction kept 3 bases outside the gene matches. CDR1 SGHDN and CDR2 FVKESK come from the germline V gene. This CDR3 is CASSQHRGKETQYF. CDR3 in DNA: TGTGCCAGCAGCCAACACAGGGGTAAAGAGACCCAGTACTTC.

CDR3 bases: TGTGCCAGCAGTATAAAGCCGGGACAGGGGGCCCCCTACGAGCAGTACTTC. This codes for CASSIKPGQGAPYEQYF. The V and J genes are TRBV2 and TRBJ2-7; 12 nucleotides align to TRBD1. This CDR3 is built from 17 residues. Germline V gene data show CDR1 as SNHLY and CDR2 as FYNNEI. The V gene end was trimmed by 5 bases and the J gene end by 2 bases; junction bases not matched to a gene: 10.

V is TRBV4-3 and J is TRBJ2-1, with D possibly matching TRBD2 (6 bases). Germline loops: CDR1 LGHNA, CDR2 YSLEER. CDR3 length: 14 residues. Between the trimmed V and J ends, which lost 4 bases and 6 bases, there was a span of 13 bases. CDR3: CASSPRGIFNEQFF. CDR3 nucleotides: TGCGCCAGCAGCCCCCGCGGGATTTTCAATGAGCAGTTCTTC.